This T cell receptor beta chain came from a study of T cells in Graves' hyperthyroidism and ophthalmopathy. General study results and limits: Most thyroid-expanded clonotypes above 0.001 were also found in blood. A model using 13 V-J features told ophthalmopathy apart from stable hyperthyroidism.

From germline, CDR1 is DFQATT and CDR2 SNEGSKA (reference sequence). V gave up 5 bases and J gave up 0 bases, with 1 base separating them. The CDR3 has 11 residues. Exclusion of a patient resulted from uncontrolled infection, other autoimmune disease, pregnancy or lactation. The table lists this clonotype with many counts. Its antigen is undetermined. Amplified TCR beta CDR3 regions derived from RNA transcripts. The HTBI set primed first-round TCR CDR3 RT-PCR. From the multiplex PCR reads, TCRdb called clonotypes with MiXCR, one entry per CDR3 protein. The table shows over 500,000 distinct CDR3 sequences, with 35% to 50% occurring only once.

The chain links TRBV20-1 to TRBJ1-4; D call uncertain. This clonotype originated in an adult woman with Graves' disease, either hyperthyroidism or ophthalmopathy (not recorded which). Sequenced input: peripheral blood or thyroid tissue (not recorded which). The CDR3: CSAATNEKLFF. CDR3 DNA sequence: TGCAGTGCTGCAACTAATGAAAAACTGTTTTTT.